This T cell receptor beta chain was captured in a study of monozygotic twins with cystic fibrosis. Generated by immunoSEQ multiplex PCR, the TCRdb table keeps only in-frame clones and is missing some. The repertoire holds roughly 12,000 clones, almost 85% seen once, with approximately 0.56% in the top ten. The sample holds a few counts of this clone. Its specificity is not known. General study findings and limits: In this small cohort, shared CDR3 numbers showed no association with age, concordance or disease severity. Clonality was generally low (median roughly 0.0095), higher in the most severe patients. Unrelated CF individuals shared fewer identical clonotypes than monozygotic CF twins.

Germline CDR1 SGHRS, CDR2 YFSETQ. V was shortened by 1 base and J by 1 base, with 9 bases between the two germline ends. The CDR3 spans 14 residues. The sample taken for sequencing was blood. This clonotype was sampled from a man aged 18 to 29 with cystic fibrosis. This chain links TRBV5-1 with TRBJ2-7; tentatively, D is TRBD2 (6 bases). Here the CDR3 reads CASSLRRGSYEQYF. The CDR3 nucleotides are TGCGCCAGCAGCTTGAGGCGGGGATCCTACGAGCAGTACTTC.